These 15 T cell receptor beta chains came from one sample sequenced in a study of blood T cell repertoires in COVID-19. Some clones are missing from TCRdb's copy, which holds only in-frame ones; the method was immunoSEQ multiplex PCR. The data hold approximately 450,000 clones, with 87% observed a single time. Sequencing was carried out using PBMCs or T cells enriched from blood (not recorded which). Receptors originate from a woman aged 18-29 years with acute COVID-19.

V is TRBV18 and J is TRBJ2-1, with TRBD2 matching 10 bases. V shed 5 bases, J shed 9 bases, and the junction held 7 bases outside the gene matches. CDR1 is KGHSH, CDR2 LQKENI, per germline. The CDR3 sequence is 14 residues long. This CDR3 reads CASSTSGEPSEQFF. CDR3 nucleotide sequence: TGTGCCAGCTCAACTAGCGGGGAGCCCAGTGAGCAGTTCTTC.

The V and J genes are TRBV7-9 and TRBJ2-7, with a possible D match to TRBD2 (5 bases). The CDR3 length is 14 residues. The V gene lost 1 base and the J gene lost 3 bases, with 10 bases spanning the gap. CDR1 is SEHNR and CDR2 is FQNEAQ in the germline V gene (reference sequence). The CDR3 coding sequence is TGTGCCAGCAGCTTAGGGGAGAGGATCTACGAGCAGTACTTC. It yields the protein CASSLGERIYEQYF.

This clone appeared once. The chain employs TRBV5-8 and TRBJ2-7; D perhaps matches TRBD2 (5 bases). This CDR3 comprises 13 residues. The germline CDR1 and CDR2 sequences are SGHTS and YDEGEE. V was cut by 4 bases and J by 2 bases, with 10 bases left in between. The DNA of the CDR3 is TGTGCCAGCAGCCCCGGGATCACCTACGAGCAGTACTTC. It is translated as CASSPGITYEQYF.

The chain is built from TRBV20-1 and TRBJ1-1; possible D gene TRBD1, 5 bases. V gave up 3 bases and J gave up 0 bases, with 20 bases separating them. Germline-derived CDR1 and CDR2 are DFQATT and SNEGSKA (reference sequence). The CDR3 loop spans 17 amino acids. The CDR3 DNA sequence: TGCAGTGCTAGTAGCGGGGCGAACCCCGGAATGAACACTGAAGCTTTCTTT. This encodes CSASSGANPGMNTEAFF.

As DNA, the CDR3 is TGCAGCGTTGGTACCGGGACCTACGAGCAGTACTTC. Translated, it gives CSVGTGTYEQYF. V gene TRBV29-1 combines with J gene TRBJ2-7, with D maybe TRBD2 (5 bases). CDR3 length: 12 residues. Germline V CDR1 and CDR2: SQVTM, ANQGSEA. The V end lost 4 bases, the J end lost 2 bases, and 9 bases lay between the germline ends.

This clone was observed a few times. V is TRBV19 and J is TRBJ1-6; D uncertain. There are 15 residues in the CDR3. V shed 3 bases and J shed 0 bases, with 6 bases lying between them. Germline V gene data show CDR1 as LNHDA and CDR2 as SQIVND (reference sequence). CDR3 protein: CASSIPGSYNSPLHF. DNA of the CDR3: TGTGCCAGTAGTATCCCGGGCTCCTATAATTCACCCCTCCACTTT. Filled out from reference TRBV19 and TRBJ1-6, the complete variable domain reads DGGITQSPKYLFRKEGQNVTLSCEQNLNHDAMYWYRQDPGQGLRLIYYSQIVNDFQKGDIAEGYSVSREKKESFPLTVTSAQKNPTAFYLCASSIPGSYNSPLHFGNGTRLTVT.

V and J are TRBV27 and TRBJ2-1; D uncertain. The CDR3 contains 15 residues. Trimming left V 5 bases short and J 0 bases short, with 11 bases between. Germline V gene lookup returns CDR1 MNHEY and CDR2 SMNVEV (reference sequence). The CDR3 here is CASSPHHSSYNEQFF. Here the CDR3 DNA reads TGTGCCAGCAGTCCCCACCACAGCTCCTACAATGAGCAGTTCTTC.

J is TRBJ2-1 and V is TRBV11-2; TRBD2 might be the D (6 bases). The germline V gene encodes CDR1 SGHAT and CDR2 FQNNGV. V was trimmed by 5 bases and J by 10 bases, leaving 18 bases between them. The CDR3 consists of 14 residues. CDR3 loop: CASSLGGLSREQFF. CDR3 nucleotides: TGTGCCAGCAGCCTCGGGGGACTCTCCCGGGAGCAGTTCTTC.

The CDR3 DNA reads as TGTGCCAGCGGGAGGAGCTCCTACAATGAGCAGTTCTTC. Its protein is CASGRSSYNEQFF. V is TRBV27 and J is TRBJ2-1; D may be TRBD2 (6 bases). The CDR3 is 13 amino acids. Germline CDR1 MNHEY, CDR2 SMNVEV (reference sequence). V was shortened by 8 bases and J by 0 bases, with 8 bases between the two germline ends.

The chain has TRBV7-9 and TRBJ2-2; 7 bases map to TRBD1. Germline V gene data show CDR1 as SEHNR and CDR2 as FQNEAQ (reference sequence). The trim removed 5 bases at V and 2 bases at J, leaving 8 bases unmatched. The length of the CDR3 is 16 residues. The chain's CDR3 is CASSPQTGLNTGELFF. In DNA, the CDR3 is TGTGCCAGCAGCCCCCAGACAGGGCTCAACACCGGGGAGCTGTTTTTT.

The rearrangement links TRBV4-3 to TRBJ2-2; possibly TRBD2 for D (6 bases). V lost 4 bases and J lost 0, with 15 bases in between. This CDR3 has 17 amino acids. CDR1 and CDR2 from the germline V gene are LGHNA and YSLEER. The CDR3 coding sequence is TGCGCCAGCAGCCCAAGCGGGTCGCATCCGAACACCGGGGAGCTGTTTTTT. Protein product: CASSPSGSHPNTGELFF.

The chain has TRBV13 and TRBJ2-7; possible D gene TRBD2, 6 bases. CDR3 length equals 12 residues. V lost 3 bases to trimming and J lost 4 bases, with 7 bases between them. CDR1 and CDR2 (germline): PRHDT, FYEKMQ (reference sequence). The chain's CDR3 is CASSFSGYEQYF. The CDR3 DNA reads TGTGCCAGCAGCTTCAGCGGGTACGAGCAGTACTTC.

J is TRBJ1-1 and V is TRBV27, with D maybe TRBD1 (5 bases). From germline, CDR1 is MNHEY and CDR2 SMNVEV (reference sequence). Trimming took off 5 bases at V and 3 bases at J, with 13 bases between the two ends. The CDR3 covers 14 residues. The CDR3, as DNA: TGTGCCAGCAGTATCCTGGGGGGGGACACTGAAGCTTTCTTT. Translation: CASSILGGDTEAFF.

CDR3 amino acids: CASSLDTYEQYF. In DNA form, the CDR3 reads TGTGCCAGCAGTCTGGACACTTACGAGCAGTACTTC. The genes are TRBV6-5 and TRBJ2-7; weak D call: TRBD1 (5 bases). Trimming took off 5 bases at V and 4 bases at J, with 9 bases between the two ends. Per the germline V gene, CDR1 is MNHEY and CDR2 is SVGAGI. CDR3 length: 12 amino acids.

Many counts were recorded for this clone. The chain has TRBV11-2 and TRBJ1-2; D is unclear. The CDR3 is made up of 16 amino acids. Per the germline V gene, CDR1 is SGHAT and CDR2 is FQNNGV. V lost 5 bases, J lost 6 bases, and 22 bases lay in between. The CDR3 DNA reads TGTGCCAGCAGCCCCGAATCGTCCCGAGGAGTCCATGGCTACACCTTC. Translation: CASSPESSRGVHGYTF.